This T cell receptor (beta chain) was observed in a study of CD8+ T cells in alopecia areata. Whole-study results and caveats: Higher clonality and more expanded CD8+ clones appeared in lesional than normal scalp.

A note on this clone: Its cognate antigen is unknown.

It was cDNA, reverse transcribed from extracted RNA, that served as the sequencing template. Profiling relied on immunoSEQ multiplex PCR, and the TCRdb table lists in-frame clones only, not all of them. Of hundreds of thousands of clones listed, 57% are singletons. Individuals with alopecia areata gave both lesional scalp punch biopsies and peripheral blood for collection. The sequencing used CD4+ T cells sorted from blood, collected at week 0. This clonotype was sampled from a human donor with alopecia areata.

The CDR3 here is CASSSGRSTEAFF. The CDR3 bases are TGCGCCAGCAGCTCGGGACGGAGCACCGAAGCTTTCTTT. The chain uses TRBV5-1 and TRBJ1-1; possibly TRBD1 for D (5 bases). Germline V gives CDR1 SGHRS, CDR2 YFSETQ. V was cut by 3 bases and J by 8 bases, with 14 bases left in between. The CDR3 spans 13 residues.